This T cell receptor (beta chain) emerged from a study of T cells in Graves' hyperthyroidism and ophthalmopathy (dated by TCRdb to between 2018 and 2021). General notes on the study: Peripheral blood was sampled at the time of initial diagnosis, prior to any treatment. After sampling, hyperthyroidism patients received methimazole starting at 30 mg daily, and ophthalmopathy patients received high-dose intravenous methylprednisolone. The paper describes TCR Vbeta CDR3 sequencing of fewer than 150 peripheral blood samples, made up of approximately 40 ophthalmopathy patients, 70 to 80 hyperthyroidism patients and 17 progressor patients. In addition, the study compared T-cell repertoires in thyroid tissue and in blood from six Graves' hyperthyroidism patients. To identify TCR V-J signatures that set the groups apart, the researchers used a discovery cohort of about a hundred patients, made up of under 45 with Graves' ophthalmopathy and 55 to 65 with stable Graves' hyperthyroidism. The 100 discovery patients were divided at random into training and test sets in a 7:3 ratio. Whether ophthalmopathy could be predicted prospectively was tested in an independent validation cohort made up of some 20 hyperthyroidism patients plus 17 patients who later progressed to ophthalmopathy.

This clonotype was seen ten or more times. There is no known antigen for this receptor. No base qualities exist here, and no much larger clone lies one base off it. The paper's findings and limits, for the study overall: In validation, progression to ophthalmopathy was predicted by the model with 55% to 71% sensitivity and roughly 76% specificity, a median of roughly 6 months before onset. Most expanded thyroid clonotypes (frequency above 0.001) were also detected in blood, a finding suggesting that blood repertoires may reflect thyroid immune responses. A model built on a 13 V-J signature distinguished ophthalmopathy from stable hyperthyroidism, reaching roughly 88% sensitivity and approximately 83% specificity in cross-validation and 80%/75% in testing. No statistical method was used to set the sample size in advance, and investigators knew the group allocation.

Stable Graves' hyperthyroidism was defined as the absence of progression to ophthalmopathy over 18 months of follow-up. Hyperthyroidism patients were aged 18 to 65 years and newly diagnosed, with disease duration of less than 2 months. The study excluded patients with uncontrolled infections, other autoimmune diseases, pregnancy or lactation. Clinical symptoms, serum thyroxine and TRAb, thyroid ultrasound, and orbital computed tomography formed the basis for the diagnoses. Ficoll-Paque density gradient centrifugation was used to isolate PBMCs from about 9.4 ml of fresh peripheral blood. Total RNA was extracted with Trizol reagent, and quality was checked on an Agilent 2100 Bioanalyzer. The CDR3 numbers 11 residues from cysteine through phenylalanine. The DNA shown is the 33-base CDR3, in frame from base 1. Per the germline V gene, SGHVS is the CDR1 and FNYEAQ is the CDR2. V was cut back by 4 bases and J by 8 bases, leaving a gap of 6 bases between them.

The TCR beta CDR3 regions were amplified from RNA transcripts. The first round of RT-PCR for the TCR CDR3 was performed with the HTBI primer set and the Qiagen OneStep RT-PCR kit. A second multiplex PCR round built the libraries, followed by size selection and purification. Paired-end sequencing of the libraries was performed with 100 bp reads on an Illumina HiSeq2000. As for the original processing: SOAPnuke was used to process the raw data, throwing out any read that contained adapters or uncalled bases, had a mean Phred below 15, or lacked an exact constant-primer or identifier match. COPE v1.2.5 was used to merge the high-quality paired reads, and each unique nucleotide sequence was defined as a clonotype. Clonotypes were aligned to IMGT TRBV, TRBD and TRBJ reference segments using MiTCR v1.1. Analysis was restricted to V-J combinations with a frequency above 0.0001, which covered 99% to 99.2% of repertoires. A TCS score was defined as the ratio of F50 (clonal expansion) to E x V (chaos), with BLOSUM62-based TCRdist applied between CDR3 peptides within each V-J. Welch's t-statistics and random forest reduced roughly 530 V-J features to 13, which were used in a naive Bayes classifier (R e1071). TCRdb ran its own pipeline on the public reads, namely fastp trimming at Q25 and MiXCR clone calling, and kept in-frame beta chains. Records with the same CDR3 protein are collapsed into one entry carrying the most frequent genes and DNA. The V and J calls shown here were made by TCRdb, not taken from the authors' results. Recorded for this sample are about 400,000 distinct CDR3 sequences; approximately 15% of them occurred a single time. Of the sample, about 30% is held by the ten largest clones.

This TCR came from a woman aged 30 to 39 with Graves' hyperthyroidism. Sample: blood. Rearrangement joined TRBV7-6 to TRBJ2-1; the D gene is unclear. In nucleotide form, the sequence is TGTGCCAGCAGCTCAGAATATGAGCAGTTCTTC. The resulting protein is CASSSEYEQFF. The entire variable domain, with the stretches around the CDR3 drawn from the reference TRBV7-6 and TRBJ2-1 proteins, is GAGVSQSPRYKVTKRGQDVALRCDPISGHVSLYWYRQALGQGPEFLTYFNYEAQQDKSGLPNDRFSAERPEGSISTLTIQRTEQRDSAMYRCASSSEYEQFFGPGTRLTVL.